What follows describes a single TCR beta chain. This sample is drawn from a study of shared clonotypes between healthy human individuals. The wider study: The study drew on a couple of women and three men aged 18 to 49 as donors.

This CDR3 is built from 11 residues. The V end was cut by 6 bases, the J end by 2 bases, with 4 bases between. Germline V CDR1 and CDR2: SGHKS, YYEKEE (reference sequence). Only Caucasian adults living in Nashville, Tennessee made up the donor group. Profiled with immunoSEQ multiplex PCR; TCRdb holds only in-frame clones, not every one. The data hold about 2.3 million clones, with 90% to 95% observed a single time. This sequence was found in a man younger than 35 in good health. Some clones in this sample may be carry-over from other donors' samples. The source material was naive CD4+ T cells from PBMCs. As for subset: CD45RA+ positively selected. The rearrangement links TRBV5-5 to TRBJ2-3; the D is unclear. The CDR3 bases are TGTGCCAGCACTAACACAGATACGCAGTATTTT. It translates to CASTNTDTQYF.